Described below is a single T cell receptor (beta chain) sequence and its context. Its antigen remains unidentified. Looked up from germline, CDR1 is SQVTM and CDR2 is ANQGSEA. The CDR3 length is 13 residues. For every subset, genomic DNA was evenly distributed across several immunoSEQ plates. The assay was immunoSEQ multiplex PCR, and TCRdb's table has in-frame clones only and misses some. Seen here are more than 850,000 clones, about 84% observed once, and the top ten hold 0.5% to 0.6%. The sample belongs to a study of shared clonotypes between healthy human individuals. General study results and limits: An effect of sequencing depth on clonotype sharing among donors was expected. The study found about 5% of naive CD4 clonotypes shared across a handful of donors.

Splitting the CD4+ cells yielded a CD45RA+ naive subset and a CD45RA-negative memory subset. V and J are TRBV29-1 and TRBJ2-5; TRBD1 matches 11 bases. The J call is doubtful: the DNA matches TRBJ2-7 better. The sequence derives from a man between 18 and 29 years old in good health. Some clones in this sample may be carry-over from other donors' samples. Input material: memory CD4+ T cells from PBMCs. Subset of the sample: CD45RA-negative fraction. The CDR3 here is CSAADRGHYEQYF. CDR3 sequence (DNA): TGCAGCGCCGCGGACAGGGGGCACTACGAGCAGTACTTC.